These T cell receptor beta chains were read from a single sample in a study of T cell changes during pregnancy in multiple sclerosis. Here immunoSEQ multiplex PCR was the method, and the copy in TCRdb shows in-frame clones only, minus some. The profile shows roughly 57,000 clones, roughly nine tenths of them singletons. Specimen: peripheral blood, collected in the first trimester of pregnancy. All receptors derive from a female donor with multiple sclerosis, enrolled in a pregnancy study. Both conserved end residues are part of each CDR3. The D gene is left open where the match is weak.

V	D	J	length	DNA	CDR3
TRBV9	TRBD1	TRBJ1-2	14	TGTGCCAGCAGCGTAGGAGGACAGGGTGATGGCTACACCTTC	CASSVGGQGDGYTF
TRBV19	TRBD1	TRBJ1-2	15	TGTGCCAGTACCCGGACAGGGGAACCTAACTATGGCTACACCTTC	CASTRTGEPNYGYTF
TRBV6-1	TRBD2	TRBJ2-1	15	TGTGCCAGCAGTGTTGGGACTAGCGGGAGTTTTGAGCAGTTCTTC	CASSVGTSGSFEQFF
TRBV9	TRBD1	TRBJ1-6	15	TGTGCCAGCAGCGTTACAGGGGGAGATAATTCACCCCTCCACTTT	CASSVTGGDNSPLHF
TRBV6-1	TRBD1	TRBJ1-2	13	TGTGCCAGTATATTGACAGGGATTCATGGCTACACCTTC	CASILTGIHGYTF
TRBV5-1	.	TRBJ2-5	13	TGCGCCAGCAGCTCCCGCCCCGGGGGGACCCAGTACTTC	CASSSRPGGTQYF
TRBV27	TRBD1	TRBJ2-5	16	TGTGCCAGCAGATTACGACAGGGAGAGTTCCAAGAGACCCAGTACTTC	CASRLRQGEFQETQYF
TRBV5-1	TRBD2	TRBJ2-3	16	TGCGCCAGCAGAAGTAGCGGGGGACACCCCACAGATACGCAGTATTTT	CASRSSGGHPTDTQYF
TRBV2	.	TRBJ1-4	14	TGTGCCAGCAGCGCGACAGGTCCCGTTGAAAAACTGTTTTTT	CASSATGPVEKLFF
TRBV18	.	TRBJ2-2	17	TGTGCCAGCTCCCTCCTTAAGAACCAGGGGATGGCCGGGGAGCTGTTTTTT	CASSLLKNQGMAGELFF
TRBV7-9	.	TRBJ2-7	14	TGTGCCAGCAGCCGCGGACAGAGCTCCTACGAGCAGTACTTC	CASSRGQSSYEQYF
TRBV9	TRBD1	TRBJ2-7	14	TGTGCCAGCAGCGTGGCCGGGACAGACTACGAGCAGTACTTC	CASSVAGTDYEQYF
TRBV5-1	.	TRBJ2-5	15	TGCGCCAGCAGCTTGATCGGGGGAGAGGGAGAGACCCAGTACTTC	CASSLIGGEGETQYF
TRBV6-1	TRBD1	TRBJ1-5	13	TGTGCCAGCAGTATTACAGGGGATCAGCCCCAGCATTTT	CASSITGDQPQHF
TRBV2	.	TRBJ2-7	13	TGTGCCAGCAGTGATCGGGCTAGCCACGAGCAGTACTTC	CASSDRASHEQYF
TRBV6-1	.	TRBJ1-1	16	TGTGCCAGCAGTGAGCGGCCGATCCGCGTCGCGCCTGAAGCTTTCTTT	CASSERPIRVAPEAFF
TRBV2	.	TRBJ2-2	13	TGTGCCAGCAGGTGGCAGGGGCCCGGGGAGCTGTTTTTT	CASRWQGPGELFF
TRBV6-4	TRBD2	TRBJ2-1	18	TGTGCCAGCAGTGACTCCAAGGATAGCGGGGGACGTTACAATGAGCAGTTCTTC	CASSDSKDSGGRYNEQFF